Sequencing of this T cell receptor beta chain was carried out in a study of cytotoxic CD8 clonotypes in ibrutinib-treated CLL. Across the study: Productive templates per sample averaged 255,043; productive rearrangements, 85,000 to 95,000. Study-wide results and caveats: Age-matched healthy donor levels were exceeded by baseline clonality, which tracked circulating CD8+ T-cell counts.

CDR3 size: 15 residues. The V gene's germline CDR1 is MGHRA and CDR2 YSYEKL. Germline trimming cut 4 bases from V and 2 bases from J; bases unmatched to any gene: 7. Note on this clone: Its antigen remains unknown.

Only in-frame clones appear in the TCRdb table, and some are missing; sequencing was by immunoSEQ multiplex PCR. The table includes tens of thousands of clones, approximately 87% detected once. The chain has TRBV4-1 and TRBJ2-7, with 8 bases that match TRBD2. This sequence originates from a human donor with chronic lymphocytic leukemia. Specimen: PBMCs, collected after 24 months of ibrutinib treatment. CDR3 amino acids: CASSRDTSGAYEQYF. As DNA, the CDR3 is TGCGCCAGCAGCCGAGATACTAGCGGAGCCTACGAGCAGTACTTC.